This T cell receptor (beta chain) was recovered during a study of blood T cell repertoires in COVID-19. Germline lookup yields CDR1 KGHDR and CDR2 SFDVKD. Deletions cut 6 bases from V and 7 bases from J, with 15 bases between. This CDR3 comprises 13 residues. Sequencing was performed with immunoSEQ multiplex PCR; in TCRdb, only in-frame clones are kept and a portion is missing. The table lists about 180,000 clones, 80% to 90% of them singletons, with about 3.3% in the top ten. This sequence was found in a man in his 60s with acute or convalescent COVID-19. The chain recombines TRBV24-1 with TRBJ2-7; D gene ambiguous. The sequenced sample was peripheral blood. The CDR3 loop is CATSLEANGEQYF. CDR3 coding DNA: TGTGCCACCAGTCTTGAGGCGAATGGGGAGCAGTACTTC.